These 20 T cell receptor beta chains share one sample of origin, sequenced in a study of blood T cell repertoires in COVID-19. The assay was immunoSEQ multiplex PCR, and TCRdb's table has in-frame clones only and misses some. The profile shows more than 300,000 clones, around 87% of them singletons. Specimen: PBMCs or T cells enriched from blood (not recorded which). The receptors shown here come from a man aged 40-50 years in a cohort exposed to, infected with or recovered from COVID-19 (not recorded which).

J is TRBJ2-5 and V is TRBV28; TRBD2 agrees at 8 bases. With V trimmed by 11 bases and J by 5 bases, 7 bases remained unmatched. Germline V gene lookup returns CDR1 MDHEN and CDR2 SYDVKM. This CDR3 spans 12 amino acids. CDR3 nucleotides: TGTGCCTGCTCCGGGGGGGTGGAGACCCAGTACTTC. Translated, it gives CACSGGVETQYF.

The chain is built from TRBV4-2 and TRBJ2-2; D uncertain. CDR1 LGHNA and CDR2 YNFKEQ come from the germline V gene. This CDR3 has 15 amino acids. The V end was cut by 1 base, the J end by 6 bases, with 12 bases between. The CDR3 loop reads CASSQGGVVAGELFF. For the CDR3, the DNA is TGTGCCAGCAGCCAAGGCGGAGTGGTGGCCGGGGAGCTGTTTTTT.

The chain recombines TRBV11-2 with TRBJ1-2; D possibly corresponds to TRBD1 (5 bases). Trimming removed 2 bases from V and 9 bases from J, with 10 bases in between. This CDR3 region has 12 residues. Germline loops: CDR1 SGHAT, CDR2 FQNNGV. The CDR3 bases are TGTGCCAGCAGCTTACAGGGTCGGAGCTACACCTTC. Translation: CASSLQGRSYTF.

CDR3 sequence reads: CASSGPGLAGKETQYF. The CDR3, as DNA: TGTGCCAGCAGTGGACCGGGACTAGCGGGAAAGGAGACCCAGTACTTC. J is TRBJ2-5 and V is TRBV6-1; 13 nucleotides line up with TRBD2. Trimming at V came to 4 bases and at J to 5 bases, leaving 7 bases not matched to a gene. Germline V gene sequence: CDR1 MNHNS, CDR2 SASEGT. The CDR3 totals 16 residues.

The chain joins TRBV7-9 to TRBJ2-3, with D possibly matching TRBD2 (5 bases). Germline assignment: CDR1 SEHNR and CDR2 FQNEAQ (reference sequence). The ends were cut back, 5 bases at V and 5 bases at J, with 14 bases in the middle. CDR3 length: 14 amino acids. The CDR3: CASSPGLLLDTQYF. The CDR3 DNA reads as TGTGCCAGCAGCCCCGGACTTCTTTTAGATACGCAGTATTTT.

The chain is built from TRBV27 and TRBJ2-5; 7 nucleotides match TRBD2. V lost 6 bases and J lost 7; bases outside the gene matches: 14. The germline V gene has CDR1 MNHEY and CDR2 SMNVEV (reference sequence). The CDR3 has 15 amino acids. The CDR3 DNA follows: TGTGCCAGCAGGGAACAAGCGGGATGGGTGGGGACCCAGTACTTC. It specifies CASREQAGWVGTQYF.

This clone was counted between two and nine times. V usage is TRBV18 and J usage is TRBJ2-7; 9 bases align to TRBD1. V shed 3 bases and J 0 bases; nucleotides not matched to a gene: 3. CDR1 KGHSH and CDR2 LQKENI come from the germline V gene. This CDR3 is built from 15 residues. The CDR3 spells CASSPGTGSSYEQYF. The CDR3 nucleotides are TGTGCCAGCTCACCTGGGACAGGGAGCTCCTACGAGCAGTACTTC.

The chain employs TRBV15 and TRBJ1-5; perhaps TRBD1 as D (6 bases). The CDR3 has 14 residues. Germline values: CDR1 LNHNV, CDR2 YYDKDF (reference sequence). Deletions cut 5 bases from V and 3 bases from J, with 11 bases between. The CDR3 is CATSGGQLNQPQHF. As DNA, the CDR3 is TGTGCCACCAGCGGAGGACAGCTCAATCAGCCCCAGCATTTT. The variable domain in full, with the rest retrieved from reference TRBV15 and TRBJ1-5, is DAMVIQNPRYQVTQFGKPVTLSCSQTLNHNVMYWYQQKSSQAPKLLFHYYDKDFNNEADTPDNFQSRRPNTSFCFLDIRSPGLGDTAMYLCATSGGQLNQPQHFGDGTRLSIL.

The chain carries TRBV7-8 and TRBJ1-5; D not resolved. Trimming cost V 2 bases and J 5 bases, with 7 bases left between them. This CDR3 has 13 amino acids. Per the germline V gene, CDR1 is SGHVS and CDR2 is FQNEAQ. The CDR3: CASSLNMDQPQHF. The CDR3 nucleotides are TGTGCCAGCAGCTTAAACATGGATCAGCCCCAGCATTTT.

CDR3 residues: CASSPGTGTYEQYF. The CDR3 DNA sequence: TGTGCCAGCTCGCCAGGGACTGGCACCTACGAGCAGTACTTC. J is TRBJ2-7 and V is TRBV18, with D possibly being TRBD2 (6 bases). This CDR3 has 14 amino acids. Trimming removed 6 bases from V and 2 bases from J, with 14 bases in between. Germline-derived CDR1 and CDR2 are KGHSH and LQKENI.

J is TRBJ1-1 and V is TRBV12-5; 9 bases line up with TRBD1. Germline CDR1 and CDR2: LGHNT and FRNRAP. The junction had 8 bases not matched to a gene; V was cut back by 0 bases and J by 0 bases. The CDR3 has 18 amino acids. The CDR3 sequence: CASGLVTGGVTVNTEAFF. The CDR3 DNA reads TGTGCTAGTGGTTTGGTTACAGGGGGCGTTACTGTGAACACTGAAGCTTTCTTT.

J is TRBJ1-6 and V is TRBV27; the D gene is possibly TRBD1 (6 bases). Germline-derived CDR1 and CDR2 are MNHEY and SMNVEV (reference sequence). The CDR3 spans 16 residues. V was shortened by 6 bases and J by 4 bases, with 16 bases between the two germline ends. CDR3 in amino acids: CASSTTTGLYNSPLHF. In DNA form, the CDR3 reads TGTGCCAGCAGCACCACCACAGGGTTATATAATTCACCCCTCCACTTT.

This clone was recorded only once. The rearrangement links TRBV24-1 to TRBJ2-3; weak D call: TRBD1 (5 bases). CDR1 KGHDR and CDR2 SFDVKD come from the germline V gene. V shed 6 bases and J shed 2 bases, with 20 bases lying between them. This CDR3 contains 17 residues. The CDR3 nucleotides are TGTGCCACCAGTAGTGCATCAGGGCTAGGGTCCACAGATACGCAGTATTTT. Translated: CATSSASGLGSTDTQYF.

This clone was seen a single time. The gene calls are TRBV7-9 and TRBJ1-5, with TRBD1 matching over 7 bases. This CDR3 region has 16 residues. V dropped 4 bases and J dropped 0; count of bases not matched to a gene: 6. CDR1 is SEHNR, CDR2 FQNEAQ, per germline (reference sequence). In nucleotides, the CDR3 is TGTGCCAGCAGCTCCGGGACAGACTATAGCAATCAGCCCCAGCATTTT. Its protein is CASSSGTDYSNQPQHF.

The chain combines TRBV7-8 with TRBJ1-5; weak D call: TRBD1 (6 bases). The CDR3 has 14 residues. Trimming removed 5 bases at V and 3 bases at J, with 11 bases between. The V gene's germline CDR1 is SGHVS and CDR2 FQNEAQ. The CDR3 reads CASSPRGINQPQHF. The CDR3 region has the DNA TGTGCCAGCAGCCCCAGGGGAATCAATCAGCCCCAGCATTTT.

The chain uses TRBV18 and TRBJ2-7; tentative D call: TRBD1 (7 bases). The CDR3 sequence is 16 residues long. Germline V gene lookup returns CDR1 KGHSH and CDR2 LQKENI. V dropped 1 base and J dropped 4 bases, with 17 bases sitting between them. The CDR3 sequence is CASSPHQGGRQYEQYF. In nucleotides, the CDR3 is TGTGCCAGCTCACCACACCAGGGGGGACGACAGTACGAGCAGTACTTC.

The chain joins TRBV28 to TRBJ2-3; D is ambiguous. The V gene lost 5 bases and the J gene lost 6 bases, with 6 bases spanning the gap. Germline-derived CDR1 and CDR2 are MDHEN and SYDVKM. This CDR3 has 11 residues. This CDR3 reads CASSQEDTQYF. The DNA for the CDR3 is TGTGCCAGCAGTCAAGAGGATACGCAGTATTTT.

This rearrangement joins TRBV28 to TRBJ1-5, with D tentatively TRBD1 (5 bases). Trimming took 6 bases from V and 7 from J, leaving 13 bases between them. Germline CDR1 MDHEN, CDR2 SYDVKM. This CDR3 has 13 amino acids. The CDR3 DNA is TGTGCCAGCAGGGCAGGGACTCAACAGCCCCAGCATTTT. Residues: CASRAGTQQPQHF.

The CDR3 DNA follows: TGTGCCAGCAGTGAAGGAGGGACAGGGCTAAATTCACCCCTCCACTTT. This codes for CASSEGGTGLNSPLHF. The V gene is TRBV2, the J gene TRBJ1-6; 9 positions agree with TRBD1. Germline CDR1 reads SNHLY; CDR2 reads FYNNEI. The CDR3 is 16 amino acids. Losses at the gene ends were 1 base for V and 7 bases for J; bases not matched to a gene: 5.

The chain joins TRBV7-2 to TRBJ2-3; 11 bases fit TRBD2. The V segment lost 7 bases and the J segment 4 bases; nucleotides outside the gene matches: 7. This CDR3 comprises 15 residues. CDR1 SGHTA and CDR2 FQGNSA come from the germline V gene. For the CDR3, the DNA is TGTGCCAGCATTTTAGCGGGAGGGCCATCAGATACGCAGTATTTT. Protein sequence: CASILAGGPSDTQYF.